Presented here are 3 T cell receptor beta chains from one specimen sequenced in a study of cytomegalovirus exposure and HLA in healthy donors. A multiplex PCR was run with 60 Vbeta primers and 13 Jbeta primers. The assay was immunoSEQ multiplex PCR, and TCRdb's table has in-frame clones only and misses some. The sample includes around 180,000 clones, more than 70% seen only once; the top ten take about 1.6%. Material for sequencing was PBMCs. Source of these receptors: a girl aged 5-17 years in good health and CMV-seronegative.

The genes are TRBV6-1 and TRBJ2-5; possibly TRBD2 for D (5 bases). The germline gives CDR1 MNHNS, CDR2 SASEGT. The ends were cut back, 3 bases at V and 1 base at J, with 9 bases in the middle. This CDR3 region has 14 residues. The CDR3 spells CASSDLALQETQYF. For the CDR3, the DNA is TGTGCCAGCAGTGATCTAGCACTCCAAGAGACCCAGTACTTC.

In nucleotides, the CDR3 is TGTGCCAGCAGTTTATCCCGGACTTTTAAGAACACCGGGGAGCTGTTTTTT. Amino acid sequence: CASSLSRTFKNTGELFF. The genes are TRBV28 and TRBJ2-2; tentatively, D is TRBD2 (5 bases). The CDR3 loop spans 17 amino acids. V was pared by 1 base and J by 1 base, with 13 bases between. Germline values: CDR1 MDHEN, CDR2 SYDVKM.

The genes are TRBV7-8 and TRBJ2-7; 8 positions agree with TRBD2. The J segment lost 2 bases and the V segment lost 2 bases, leaving 5 bases of the junction unmatched. Germline V gene sequence: CDR1 SGHVS, CDR2 FQNEAQ. This CDR3 contains 15 residues. CDR3 DNA sequence: TGTGCCAGCAGCTTAACTAGCGGTGATCCCTACGAGCAGTACTTC. Its translation is CASSLTSGDPYEQYF.